Shown below are 2 T cell receptor beta chains from a single sample sequenced in a study of technical replicates of blood from a few donors. Data came from immunoSEQ multiplex PCR; TCRdb stores just in-frame clones and leaves some out. This sample has about 97,000 clones, with 96% found just once. The source material was T cells isolated from PBMCs. These receptor sequences come from a human donor in good health.

This clone was recorded only once. The V call is TRBV7-9, the J call TRBJ2-7; D gene unclear. Between the trimmed V and J ends, which lost 4 bases and 4 bases, there was a span of 14 bases. The CDR3 loop spans 14 amino acids. Germline V CDR1 and CDR2: SEHNR, FQNEAQ (reference sequence). Here the CDR3 reads CASSSPWAQYEQYF. The CDR3 nucleotides are TGTGCCAGCAGCTCACCCTGGGCTCAGTACGAGCAGTACTTC.

The chain links TRBV7-6 to TRBJ2-1, with TRBD2 matching 9 bases. CDR3 length: 15 residues. Looked up from germline, CDR1 is SGHVS and CDR2 is FNYEAQ. V shed 10 bases, J shed 9 bases, and the junction held 16 bases outside the gene matches. The CDR3 DNA is TGTGCCACAGGGAGGCGTAGCGGGGGCGTCGGTGAGCAGTTCTTC. Protein sequence: CATGRRSGGVGEQFF.